This TCR beta chain originates from a study of T cell responses to AZD1222 COVID-19 vaccine. V lost 3 bases and J lost 5, with 7 bases in between. This CDR3 is 12 amino acids long. Sequenced by immunoSEQ multiplex PCR; TCRdb stores in-frame clones only, minus some. The table has roughly 140,000 clones, more than 75% seen once. The sequence came from an adult in good health. The sample consisted of peripheral blood, taken on day 0 of AZD1222 vaccination. V is TRBV12-3 or TRBV12-4 and J is TRBJ1-2, with D unresolved. The CDR3 DNA is TGTGCCAGCAGTTTCTCGGTATATGGCTACACCTTC. Its protein is CASSFSVYGYTF.